The T cell receptor (beta chain) described here comes from a study of T cell responses to AZD1222 COVID-19 vaccine. The study, taken as a whole, reports: Regions 160-218 and 743-854 dominated among vaccine-associated CD4 TCRs spanning spike. Just a handful of AZD1222 recipients tested seropositive at baseline. A reported finding is that nearly half of spike-specific TCRs target unmutated variant regions. Clonal diversity was possibly underestimated, and white British individuals and females predominated among donors.

Trimming pared 6 bases from V and 1 base from J, leaving 15 bases between. Germline V CDR1 and CDR2: MNHEY, SVGAGI. This CDR3 comprises 15 residues. Profiling relied on immunoSEQ multiplex PCR, and the TCRdb table lists in-frame clones only, not all of them. The data contain some 140,000 clones, 75% to 85% of them seen just once; the ten biggest clones take up approximately 8%. Remarks on this clone: The antigen is unknown.

The sample here was peripheral blood, taken 28 days after the second dose of the MenACWY control vaccine. The V and J genes are TRBV6-5 and TRBJ1-2; D perhaps matches TRBD1 (6 bases). The source of this sequence is an adult who received the MenACWY meningococcal vaccine as a control. The CDR3 region has the DNA TGTGCCAGCAGCCCCACTGACAGGCGTAACTATGGCTACACCTTC. Translation gives CASSPTDRRNYGYTF.